The rows below give T cell receptor beta chains drawn from one sample of a study of OX40 agonist ivuxolimab in advanced cancers. Here immunoSEQ multiplex PCR was the method, and the copy in TCRdb shows in-frame clones only, minus some. The table shows some 72,000 clones, with about 90% occurring only once. The source material was CD4+ or CD8+ T cells sorted from blood, sampled in a trial of the OX40 agonist ivuxolimab. All receptors derive from an adult with an advanced solid tumor such as melanoma, head and neck, liver or kidney cancer. Both conserved end residues are part of each CDR3. Fields, in order: clone size, J gene, D gene, V gene, CDR3 protein, CDR3 DNA. A D gene is named only where the DNA matches it firmly. Not all rows give a size; the values are once, few, many and, for expanded clones, a class.

>NA|TRBJ2-1|TRBD1|TRBV19
CASSPSPGTGDLGIF
TGTGCCAGTAGTCCCAGCCCCGGGACAGGGGATCTAGGGATCTTC
>NA|TRBJ2-3|NA|TRBV5-1
CASSLGWAGTQYF
TGCGCCAGCAGCTTGGGGTGGGCCGGTACGCAGTATTTT
>NA|TRBJ1-3|TRBD1|TRBV7-8
CASSLAGQFSGNTIYF
TGTGCCAGCAGCTTAGCGGGACAGTTCTCTGGAAACACCATATATTTT
>NA|TRBJ2-1|TRBD2|TRBV7-9
CASSLVVAGGPYNEQFF
TGTGCCAGCAGCTTAGTCGTAGCGGGAGGCCCCTACAATGAGCAGTTCTTC
>NA|TRBJ1-1|TRBD1|TRBV7-9
CASSLATGGTEAFF
TGTGCCAGCAGCCTAGCGACAGGGGGCACTGAAGCTTTCTTT
>NA|TRBJ2-1|NA|TRBV6-6
CASSYSPGPYNEQFF
TGTGCCAGCAGTTACTCCCCCGGGCCCTACAATGAGCAGTTCTTC
>NA|TRBJ1-5|NA|TRBV7-2
CASSSYSNQPQHF
TGTGCCAGCAGCTCGTATAGCAATCAGCCCCAGCATTTT
>NA|TRBJ2-5|NA|TRBV7-3
CASSLSPIRGETQYF
TGTGCCAGCAGCTTAAGTCCCATCAGGGGTGAGACCCAGTACTTC
>NA|TRBJ1-1|NA|TRBV28
CASSFRQSRGTEAFF
TGTGCCAGCAGTTTTCGGCAGTCCCGAGGGACTGAAGCTTTCTTT
>NA|TRBJ2-7|TRBD1|TRBV27
CASRPLSADRAYEQYF
TGTGCCAGTCGTCCTTTATCGGCGGACAGGGCGTACGAGCAGTACTTC
>NA|TRBJ1-1|TRBD1|TRBV5-4
CASSPPQTGAVLEAFF
TGTGCCAGCAGCCCGCCGCAGACAGGGGCAGTTTTGGAAGCTTTCTTT
>NA|TRBJ2-3|TRBD2|TRBV4-2
CASSQLTTSSTDTQYF
TGTGCCAGCAGCCAACTCACGACTAGCAGCACAGATACGCAGTATTTT
>NA|TRBJ2-2|NA|TRBV11-3
CASSLEGTGELFF
TGTGCCAGCAGCTTAGAGGGCACCGGGGAGCTGTTTTTT
>NA|TRBJ2-1|TRBD2|TRBV7-3
CASSLNPSGLVGEQFF
TGTGCCAGCAGCTTAAACCCATCCGGACTAGTTGGTGAGCAGTTCTTC
>NA|TRBJ2-3|NA|TRBV19
CASSIAGESTDTQYF
TGTGCCAGTAGTATAGCGGGAGAGAGCACAGATACGCAGTATTTT
>NA|TRBJ2-2|TRBD2|TRBV19
CASSSQIAGGPNTGELFF
TGTGCCAGTAGTTCCCAGATAGCGGGAGGCCCAAACACCGGGGAGCTGTTTTTT
>NA|TRBJ2-3|TRBD2|TRBV27
CASGTSGSWVTQYF
TGTGCCAGCGGAACTAGCGGGAGTTGGGTTACGCAGTATTTT
>NA|TRBJ2-1|NA|TRBV6-1
CASNHPQNEQFF
TGTGCCAGCAACCATCCCCAGAATGAGCAGTTCTTC
>once|TRBJ2-7|NA|TRBV11-2
CASSLVSGQLATYEQYF
TGTGCCAGCAGCTTAGTCTCCGGACAGCTTGCAACCTACGAGCAGTACTTC
>NA|TRBJ1-2|NA|TRBV5-5
CASSLVGNYGYTF
TGTGCCAGCAGCTTGGTCGGCAACTATGGCTACACCTTC
>once|TRBJ1-2|NA|TRBV5-8
CASSLAWYWGYTF
TGTGCCAGCAGCTTGGCGTGGTATTGGGGCTACACCTTC
>NA|TRBJ2-1|NA|TRBV30
CAFRRGLYEQFF
TGTGCCTTCAGGAGGGGTCTCTATGAGCAGTTCTTC
>NA|TRBJ2-7|NA|TRBV7-2
CASSLEVQTYEQYF
TGTGCCAGCAGCTTAGAAGTCCAGACCTACGAGCAGTACTTC
>NA|TRBJ2-7|TRBD1|TRBV28
CASSLGRIRDRRYEQYF
TGTGCCAGCAGTTTAGGCAGAATTCGGGACAGGAGATACGAGCAGTACTTC
>NA|TRBJ1-5|TRBD1|TRBV19
CASSIGTGEDQPQHF
TGTGCCAGTAGTATCGGGACAGGGGAAGATCAGCCCCAGCATTTT
>NA|TRBJ2-7|NA|TRBV11-2
CASSPFLSGEQYF
TGTGCCAGCAGCCCATTCCTCTCTGGCGAGCAGTACTTC
>NA|TRBJ1-1|NA|TRBV6-4
CASSAGPNTEAFF
TGTGCCAGCAGTGCGGGGCCTAACACTGAAGCTTTCTTT
>NA|TRBJ1-2|NA|TRBV11-3
CASSLDMTGLYGYTF
TGTGCCAGCAGCTTAGACATGACGGGACTCTATGGCTACACCTTC
>NA|TRBJ2-7|NA|TRBV21-1
CASSKGAGTSGEPPYEQYF
TGTGCCAGCAGCAAAGGGGCCGGGACTAGCGGAGAGCCACCCTACGAGCAGTACTTC
>NA|TRBJ1-4|NA|TRBV9
CASSVEGFTNEKLFF
TGTGCCAGCAGCGTAGAGGGATTCACTAATGAAAAACTGTTTTTT
>NA|TRBJ2-7|NA|TRBV5-1
CASSPLTMDSYEQYF
TGCGCCAGCAGTCCGCTGACAATGGACTCCTACGAGCAGTACTTC
>NA|TRBJ2-5|NA|TRBV30
CAWTPRETQYF
TGTGCCTGGACACCTCGGGAGACCCAGTACTTC
>NA|TRBJ2-3|TRBD1|TRBV7-9
CASSSDRGRGTDTQYF
TGTGCCAGCAGCTCGGACAGGGGAAGAGGGACAGATACGCAGTATTTT
>once|TRBJ1-4|TRBD1|TRBV6-5
CASSYQTGNEKLFF
TGTGCCAGCAGTTACCAGACAGGGAATGAAAAACTGTTTTTT
>few|TRBJ2-3|NA|TRBV20-1
CSPWRTDTQYF
TGCTCCCCGTGGCGCACAGATACGCAGTATTTT
>medium-sized|TRBJ1-5|NA|TRBV29-1
CSVAWSNQPQHF
TGCAGCGTTGCATGGAGCAATCAGCCCCAGCATTTT
>NA|TRBJ2-5|TRBD2|TRBV9
CASSVDRGGPGETQYF
TGTGCCAGCAGCGTAGATCGGGGAGGGCCAGGAGAGACCCAGTACTTC
>NA|TRBJ2-1|TRBD2|TRBV18
CASSPVGGSEGEQFF
TGTGCCAGCTCACCAGTGGGAGGGTCTGAGGGTGAGCAGTTCTTC